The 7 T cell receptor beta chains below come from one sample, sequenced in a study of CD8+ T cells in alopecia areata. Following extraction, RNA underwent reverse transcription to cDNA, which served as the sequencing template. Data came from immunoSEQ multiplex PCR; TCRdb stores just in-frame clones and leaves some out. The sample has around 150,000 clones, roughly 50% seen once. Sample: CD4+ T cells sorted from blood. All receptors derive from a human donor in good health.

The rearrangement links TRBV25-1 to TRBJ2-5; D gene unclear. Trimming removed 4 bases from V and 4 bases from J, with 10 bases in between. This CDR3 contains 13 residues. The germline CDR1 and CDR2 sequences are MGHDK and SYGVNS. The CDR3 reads CASSGVLLETQYF. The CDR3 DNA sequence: TGTGCCAGCAGTGGAGTATTGTTAGAGACCCAGTACTTC. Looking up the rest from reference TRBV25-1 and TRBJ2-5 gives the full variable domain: EADIYQTPRYLVIGTGKKITLECSQTMGHDKMYWYQQDPGMELHLIHYSYGVNSTEKGDLSSESTVSRIRTEHFPLTLESARPSHTSQYLCASSGVLLETQYFGPGTRLLVL.

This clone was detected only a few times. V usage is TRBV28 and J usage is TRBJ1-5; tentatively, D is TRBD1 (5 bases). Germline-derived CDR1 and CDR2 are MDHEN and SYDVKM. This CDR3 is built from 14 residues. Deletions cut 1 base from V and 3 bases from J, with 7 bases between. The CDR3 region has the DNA TGTGCCAGCAGTTTATACAGGTTCAATCAGCCCCAGCATTTT. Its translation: CASSLYRFNQPQHF.

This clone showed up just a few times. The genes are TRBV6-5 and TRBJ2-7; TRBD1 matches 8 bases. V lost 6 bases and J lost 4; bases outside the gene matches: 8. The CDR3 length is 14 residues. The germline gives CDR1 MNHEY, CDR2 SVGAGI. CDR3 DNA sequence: TGTGCCAGCAGGCTTGGACAGGGCGCGTACGAGCAGTACTTC. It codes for CASRLGQGAYEQYF.

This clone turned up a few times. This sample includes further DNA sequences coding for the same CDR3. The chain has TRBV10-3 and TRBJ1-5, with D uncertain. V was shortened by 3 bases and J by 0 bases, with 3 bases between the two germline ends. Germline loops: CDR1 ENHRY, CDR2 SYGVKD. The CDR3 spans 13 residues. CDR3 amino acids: CAISDRSNQPQHF. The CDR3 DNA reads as TGTGCCATCAGTGACCGTAGCAATCAGCCCCAGCATTTT.

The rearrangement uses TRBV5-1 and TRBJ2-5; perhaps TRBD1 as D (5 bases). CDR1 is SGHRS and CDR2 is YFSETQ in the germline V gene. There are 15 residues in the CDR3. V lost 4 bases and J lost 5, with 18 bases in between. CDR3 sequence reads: CASSHRMTGVETQYF. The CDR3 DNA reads TGCGCCAGCAGCCACAGGATGACGGGTGTGGAGACCCAGTACTTC.

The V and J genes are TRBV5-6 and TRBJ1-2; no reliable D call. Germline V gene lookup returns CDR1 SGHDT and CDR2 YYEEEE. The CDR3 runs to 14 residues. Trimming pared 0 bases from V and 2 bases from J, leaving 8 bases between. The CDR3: CASSLEQTNYGYTF. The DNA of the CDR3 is TGTGCCAGCAGCTTGGAGCAGACGAACTATGGCTACACCTTC.

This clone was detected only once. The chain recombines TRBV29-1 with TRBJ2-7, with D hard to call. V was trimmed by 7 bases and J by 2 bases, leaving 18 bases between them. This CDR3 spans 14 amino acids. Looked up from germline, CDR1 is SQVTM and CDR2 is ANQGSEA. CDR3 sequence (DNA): TGCAGCGCCTCAAGAACTGGATCCGCCTACGAGCAGTACTTC. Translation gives CSASRTGSAYEQYF.